This T cell receptor (beta chain) was sequenced for a study of blood T cell repertoires in COVID-19. For the study at large: Whether acute or convalescent, the COVID-19 samples came from the United States, Italy and Spain.

This clone was recorded a few times. The germline V gene encodes CDR1 MNHNS and CDR2 SASEGT. Trimming pared 3 bases from V and 7 bases from J, leaving 16 bases between. The CDR3 length is 15 residues. Some clones are missing from TCRdb's copy, which holds only in-frame ones; the method was immunoSEQ multiplex PCR. The sample yields more than 7,500 clones, less than 90% seen once. The chain recombines TRBV6-1 with TRBJ1-5; perhaps TRBD1 as D (5 bases). The sequencing input was peripheral blood. The receptor comes from a human donor with active COVID-19. The donor label of this sample is uncertain. Here the CDR3 reads CASSDLSGRSQPQHF. Here the CDR3 DNA reads TGTGCCAGCAGTGATCTGTCAGGGCGCAGCCAGCCCCAGCATTTT.